The 16 T cell receptor beta chains reported below all come from one sample, sequenced in a study of B cell selection in AIRE deficiency. Conventional CD4 T cells were sorted as CD4+CD127+ cells. Here immunoSEQ multiplex PCR was the method, and the copy in TCRdb shows in-frame clones only, minus some. Seen here are tens of thousands of clones, nearly 98% observed once, and the top ten hold 0.2%. The sequenced sample consisted of conventional CD4+ T cells sorted from PBMCs. The receptors were gathered from a human donor with AIRE deficiency.

The chain joins TRBV28 to TRBJ2-7, with TRBD1 as a possible D gene (5 bases). The CDR3 runs to 15 residues. Trimming removed 1 base at V and 1 base at J, with 11 bases between. Looked up from germline, CDR1 is MDHEN and CDR2 is SYDVKM. The DNA for the CDR3 is TGTGCCAGCAGTTTATCCACTAAGGGGTCCTACGAGCAGTACTTC. It encodes CASSLSTKGSYEQYF.

The chain recombines TRBV7-3 with TRBJ2-7; 7 positions agree with TRBD2. The CDR3 length is 14 residues. CDR1 and CDR2 from the germline V gene are SGHTA and FQGTGA. V lost 5 bases, J lost 2 bases, and 6 bases stayed unmatched. CDR3 DNA sequence: TGTGCCAGCAGCAGATCTAGCGGTCCCTACGAGCAGTACTTC. Its protein is CASSRSSGPYEQYF.

The gene calls are TRBV28 and TRBJ1-1; the D gene is possibly TRBD1 (6 bases). Germline loops: CDR1 MDHEN, CDR2 SYDVKM. The ends were cut back, 9 bases at V and 4 bases at J, with 15 bases in the middle. The CDR3 sequence is 13 residues long. The CDR3 coding sequence is TGTGCCAGTAAGGGGGGGGTGAGCACTGAAGCTTTCTTT. Its translation: CASKGGVSTEAFF.

This sequence joins TRBV11-2 and TRBJ2-1, with TRBD2 identical over 13 bases. Germline V lookup: CDR1 SGHAT, CDR2 FQNNGV. The ends lost 1 base at V and 13 bases at J; junction bases unmatched: 7. The CDR3 runs to 15 residues. CDR3 sequence reads: CASSLGLRTSGSQFF. CDR3 nucleotides: TGTGCCAGCAGCTTAGGACTTCGGACTAGCGGGAGTCAGTTCTTC.

The table lists this clone with a count of one. The rearrangement links TRBV4-3 to TRBJ2-3, with D tentatively TRBD1 or TRBD2 (5 bases each). V lost 0 bases and J 8 bases, leaving 18 bases between the germline ends. Per the germline V gene, CDR1 is LGHNA and CDR2 is YSLEER. The CDR3 length is 16 residues. This chain's CDR3 is CASSQEGPESRGTQYF. The CDR3, as DNA: TGCGCCAGCAGCCAAGAGGGACCGGAGAGTCGGGGTACGCAGTATTTT.

The gene calls are TRBV21-1 and TRBJ2-3; the table's D call TRBD2 went unverified against the DNA. TRBV21-1 is deemed a pseudogene. The length of the CDR3 is 16 residues. CDR3: CASSKETSGGEDTQYF. The CDR3 coding sequence is TGTGCCAGCAGCAAAGAGACTAGCGGGGGGGAGGATACGCAGTATTTT.

The J gene is TRBJ1-1, the V gene TRBV7-8; tentative D call: TRBD1 (6 bases). CDR1 is SGHVS and CDR2 is FQNEAQ in the germline V gene. CDR3 size: 14 residues. V was cut by 3 bases and J by 5 bases, with 13 bases left in between. The CDR3 DNA follows: TGTGCCAGCAGCTTGGACAGAGTACGGACTGAAGCTTTCTTT. Protein sequence: CASSLDRVRTEAFF.

The rearrangement uses TRBV28 and TRBJ1-2; 7 bases are a match to TRBD1. The CDR3 extends over 14 amino acids. Germline loops: CDR1 MDHEN, CDR2 SYDVKM. Losses at the gene ends were 6 bases for V and 4 bases for J; bases not matched to a gene: 8. The CDR3 bases are TGTGCCAGCAGGAACAGGGGATCCCTCTATGGCTACACCTTC. Protein product: CASRNRGSLYGYTF.

As DNA, the CDR3 is TGTGCCAGCAGCTTAGTGTTGGGAGCTGAAGCTTTCTTT. Translation gives CASSLVLGAEAFF. V gene TRBV11-3 combines with J gene TRBJ1-1; D gene uncertain. CDR3 length equals 13 residues. The V end was cut by 1 base, the J end by 6 bases, with 9 bases between. Germline V gives CDR1 SGHNT, CDR2 YENEEA.

The rearrangement joins TRBV18 to TRBJ1-1, with D possibly matching TRBD1 (6 bases). Germline V gives CDR1 KGHSH, CDR2 LQKENI. V lost 10 bases and J lost 5, with 23 bases in between. The CDR3 covers 15 residues. CDR3: CANSPLQGVWTEAFF. CDR3 coding DNA: TGTGCCAACTCCCCGCTACAGGGAGTATGGACTGAAGCTTTCTTT.

The count of this clone is one. The chain carries TRBV5-1 and TRBJ2-2; the D call may be TRBD1 or TRBD2 (5 bases each). There are 14 residues in the CDR3. Germline loops: CDR1 SGHRS, CDR2 YFSETQ. Trimming stripped 3 bases from V and 1 base from J, with 7 bases between. The CDR3 loop is CASSWDVNTGELFF. The CDR3 bases are TGCGCCAGCAGCTGGGACGTGAACACCGGGGAGCTGTTTTTT. Based on the CDR3 plus reference TRBV5-1 and TRBJ2-2, the full variable domain is KAGVTQTPRYLIKTRGQQVTLSCSPISGHRSVSWYQQTPGQGLQFLFEYFSETQRNKGNFPGRFSGRQFSNSRSEMNVSTLELGDSALYLCASSWDVNTGELFFGEGSRLTVL.

The chain is built from TRBV5-8 and TRBJ2-1; maybe TRBD2 (6 bases). Germline V gene sequence: CDR1 SGHTS, CDR2 YDEGEE. The ends were cut back, 2 bases at V and 10 bases at J, with 13 bases in the middle. This CDR3 is 13 amino acids long. The CDR3 region has the DNA TGTGCCAGCAGCTTTGGCGGGGTAGGGGAGCAGTTCTTC. Translated: CASSFGGVGEQFF.

CDR3 residues: CASSRDLNYGYTF. CDR3 nucleotide sequence: TGTGCCAGCAGTCGGGACCTTAACTATGGCTACACCTTC. V and J are TRBV6-5 and TRBJ1-2, with D perhaps TRBD1 (5 bases). V gave up 5 bases and J gave up 1 base, with 8 bases separating them. Germline V lookup: CDR1 MNHEY, CDR2 SVGAGI. The CDR3 is 13 residues long.

The chain recombines TRBV6-6 with TRBJ1-1; D is uncertain. CDR3 length equals 13 residues. V lost 6 bases, J lost 0 bases, and 8 bases lay in between. Germline lookup yields CDR1 MNHNY and CDR2 SVGAGI (reference sequence). The CDR3 region is CASRRRLNTEAFF. As DNA, the CDR3 is TGTGCCAGCAGGCGCCGATTGAACACTGAAGCTTTCTTT.

This clone appeared a few times. V and J are TRBV19 and TRBJ2-5, with 13 bases fitting TRBD2. V lost 3 bases and J lost 5; bases outside the gene matches: 6. Germline CDR1 reads LNHDA; CDR2 reads SQIVND (reference sequence). The CDR3 sequence is 16 residues long. The CDR3 is CASSMTLGLAGETQYF. CDR3 DNA: TGTGCCAGTAGTATGACACTGGGACTAGCGGGGGAGACCCAGTACTTC.

The rearrangement uses TRBV5-1 and TRBJ2-1; 7 positions match TRBD1. Germline-derived CDR1 and CDR2 are SGHRS and YFSETQ. Trimming removed 2 bases from V and 7 bases from J; junction bases left unmatched: 6. The CDR3 is 14 amino acids. The CDR3 sequence: CASSLMDRMNEQFF. CDR3 in DNA: TGCGCCAGCAGCTTAATGGACAGGATGAATGAGCAGTTCTTC.